This T cell receptor beta chain was sequenced during a study of neurological immune-mediated disorders. The trim removed 6 bases at V and 7 bases at J, leaving 6 bases unmatched. Germline V gives CDR1 DFQATT, CDR2 SNEGSKA (reference sequence). CDR3 length equals 13 residues. This clonotype was counted at least ten times. The antigen remains unidentified. Findings and limits, study-wide: The greatest TCR clonal expansion appeared in HTLV-1-associated myelopathy and the smallest, falling below healthy controls, in multiple sclerosis. There were no CDR3 amino acid sequences shared by expanded clones across subjects, a result suggesting private repertoires in all groups.

Preparation of the unsorted libraries drew on 2 million PBMCs stored at -80 C. Over 180 million TCR-beta sequences from 15-18 subjects came from every sequencing run. TCRdb used MiXCR to reprocess the 5' RACE reads, holding one entry per CDR3 protein. The profile shows 60,000 or so distinct CDR3 sequences, roughly 3.5% of them singletons. Sequencing was carried out using PBMCs. J is TRBJ1-5 and V is TRBV20-1; TRBD1 agrees at 10 bases. The TCR comes from a woman aged 55-75 years with multiple sclerosis. The DNA of the CDR3 is TGCAGTGCATACCCGGGACAGGGGCAGCCCCAGCATTTT. It specifies CSAYPGQGQPQHF.